These 22 T cell receptor beta chains originate from one sample sequenced in a study of radiation and T cells in renal cell carcinoma (dated by TCRdb to about 2020). The library came from the immunoSEQ multiplex PCR assay. TCRdb holds this immuneACCESS table with in-frame rearrangements only. Some clones are missing; in checked studies, unresolved V genes explain under half, and the rest has no known cause. The sample table contains 100,000 to 150,000 clones; only one count was recorded for roughly 91% of them. About 5% of the sample is held by the ten biggest clonotypes. Per the publication, the time point label means: blood 2 weeks post-SBRT. The treatment or condition label on this specimen signifies: 15 Gy SBRT to primary tumor, nephrectomy 4 weeks later. Specimen: blood, collected from a patient whose treatment included radiotherapy and nephrectomy. These receptors were obtained from a woman between 65 and 79 years old with renal cell carcinoma.

This chain connects TRBV28 to TRBJ1-5; tentative D call: TRBD1 (6 bases). This CDR3 has 14 amino acids. Germline V gene lookup returns CDR1 MDHEN and CDR2 SYDVKM. V lost 3 bases, J lost 3 bases, and 9 bases lay in between. In nucleotides, the CDR3 is TGTGCCAGCAGTTTGTGGGGGGCCAATCAGCCCCAGCATTTT. Amino acid sequence: CASSLWGANQPQHF.

The chain links TRBV5-1 to TRBJ2-7, with 7 bases matching TRBD1. Germline V lookup: CDR1 SGHRS, CDR2 YFSETQ. V shed 3 bases and J 0 bases; nucleotides not matched to a gene: 9. The CDR3 consists of 16 residues. The CDR3 region is CASSSGIDRVSYEQYF. The CDR3 coding sequence is TGCGCCAGCAGCTCTGGGATCGACAGGGTCTCCTACGAGCAGTACTTC.

V is TRBV7-9 and J is TRBJ1-1, with D hard to call. This CDR3 has 13 residues. Trimming cost V 5 bases and J 5 bases, with 12 bases left between them. The germline CDR1 and CDR2 sequences are SEHNR and FQNEAQ (reference sequence). The CDR3 sequence is CASSAPWGTEAFF. Written as DNA, the CDR3 is TGTGCCAGCAGCGCTCCGTGGGGAACTGAAGCTTTCTTT.

This sequence joins TRBV28 and TRBJ1-2; D possibly corresponds to TRBD1 (5 bases). Looked up from germline, CDR1 is MDHEN and CDR2 is SYDVKM. V lost 3 bases to trimming and J lost 3 bases, with 8 bases between them. This CDR3 has 13 amino acids. The chain's CDR3 is CASSLGGDYGYTF. The DNA for the CDR3 is TGTGCCAGCAGTTTGGGGGGAGACTATGGCTACACCTTC.

The table lists this clone with a count of one. The chain has TRBV28 and TRBJ2-2, with 10 bases lining up with TRBD1. Germline lookup yields CDR1 MDHEN and CDR2 SYDVKM. The trim removed 4 bases at V and 5 bases at J, leaving 10 bases unmatched. The CDR3 runs 17 residues. In DNA form, the CDR3 reads TGTGCCAGCAGTTCTCCAGGACAGGGGGTGGCGACCGGGGAGCTGTTTTTT. This gives the protein CASSSPGQGVATGELFF.

The chain uses TRBV6-1 and TRBJ1-2; D is unresolved. Trimming left V 6 bases short and J 3 bases short, with 14 bases between. This CDR3 has 14 amino acids. CDR1 MNHNS and CDR2 SASEGT come from the germline V gene. CDR3 coding DNA: TGTGCCAGCAGCCCCTCGGTAAATGACTATGGCTACACCTTC. Its translation: CASSPSVNDYGYTF.

The chain uses TRBV5-1 and TRBJ2-1; D is ambiguous. The V end was cut by 0 bases, the J end by 0 bases, with 7 bases between. The CDR3 is 15 residues long. Germline lookup yields CDR1 SGHRS and CDR2 YFSETQ. CDR3 sequence reads: CASSLEKSSYNEQFF. The CDR3 nucleotides are TGCGCCAGCAGCTTGGAAAAGAGCTCCTACAATGAGCAGTTCTTC. Drawing the rest from reference TRBV5-1 and TRBJ2-1, the complete variable domain is KAGVTQTPRYLIKTRGQQVTLSCSPISGHRSVSWYQQTPGQGLQFLFEYFSETQRNKGNFPGRFSGRQFSNSRSEMNVSTLELGDSALYLCASSLEKSSYNEQFFGPGTRLTVL.

Details on this clone: The junction shows a germline mismatch at one end, possibly a read error. V usage is TRBV5-6 and J usage is TRBJ1-2; D is perhaps TRBD1 (5 bases). The germline V gene encodes CDR1 SGHDT and CDR2 YYEEEE. This CDR3 region has 16 residues. CDR3 in amino acids: CASSLGWRGANYGYTF. In DNA form, the CDR3 reads TGTGCCAGCAGTTTGGGGTGGAGGGGCGCTAACTATGGCTACACCTTC. The variable domain in full, completed from reference TRBV5-6 and TRBJ1-2, reads DAGVTQSPTHLIKTRGQQVTLRCSPKSGHDTVSWYQQALGQGPQFIFQYYEEEERQRGNFPDRFSGHQFPNYSSELNVNALLLGDSALYLCASSLGWRGANYGYTFGSGTRLTVV.

This rearrangement joins TRBV30 to TRBJ1-6; 7 bases match TRBD1. CDR3 size: 14 residues. CDR1 and CDR2 from the germline V gene are GTSNPN and SVGIG (reference sequence). The ends lost 0 bases at V and 4 bases at J; junction bases unmatched: 0. The CDR3: CAWSVQGYNSPLHF. The CDR3 DNA sequence: TGTGCCTGGAGTGTACAGGGGTATAATTCACCCCTCCACTTT.

The chain couples TRBV19 to TRBJ2-5; 7 nucleotides line up with TRBD1. The length of the CDR3 is 14 residues. V lost 8 bases and J lost 5; bases outside the gene matches: 11. Per the germline V gene, CDR1 is LNHDA and CDR2 is SQIVND (reference sequence). Here the CDR3 reads CASAHRGAAETQYF. The CDR3 nucleotides are TGTGCCAGTGCCCACAGGGGAGCGGCGGAGACCCAGTACTTC.

The V gene is TRBV29-1, the J gene TRBJ1-2, with TRBD1 as a possible D gene (6 bases). This CDR3 has 13 residues. Germline lookup yields CDR1 SQVTM and CDR2 ANQGSEA. V lost 4 bases and J 6 bases, leaving 15 bases between the germline ends. CDR3 sequence reads: CSVVLQGWDGYTF. CDR3 nucleotide sequence: TGCAGCGTTGTCCTTCAGGGGTGGGATGGCTACACCTTC.

J is TRBJ1-2 and V is TRBV2; 9 bases align to TRBD1. J gave up 0 bases and V 6 bases, and 8 bases lay outside the gene matches. In germline, CDR1 is SNHLY, CDR2 FYNNEI. CDR3 size: 16 residues. CDR3 region: CASRYGQGPSNYGYTF. CDR3 in DNA: TGTGCCAGCAGGTACGGACAGGGGCCTTCTAACTATGGCTACACCTTC.

The chain combines TRBV27 with TRBJ1-4; TRBD1 is a possible D gene (6 bases). The CDR3 is made up of 15 amino acids. The germline V and J ends were trimmed by 1 base and 3 bases, with 9 bases remaining between them. Germline V gene sequence: CDR1 MNHEY, CDR2 SMNVEV (reference sequence). CDR3 loop: CASSLYRGANEKLFF. In DNA form, the CDR3 reads TGTGCCAGCAGTTTATATAGGGGGGCTAATGAAAAACTGTTTTTT.

The chain carries TRBV7-9 and TRBJ2-1; D possibly corresponds to TRBD2 (5 bases). Germline CDR1 SEHNR, CDR2 FQNEAQ (reference sequence). Trimming stripped 5 bases from V and 5 bases from J, with 16 bases between. There are 15 residues in the CDR3. The CDR3 sequence is CASSEGGHRDNEQFF. CDR3 coding DNA: TGTGCCAGCAGCGAAGGCGGGCATAGGGACAATGAGCAGTTCTTC.

The chain carries TRBV9 and TRBJ1-6, with D uncertain. Trimming shortened V by 0 bases and J by 8 bases, and 12 bases separated the two germline ends. Germline loops: CDR1 SGDLS, CDR2 YYNGEE. The CDR3 sequence is 15 residues long. The CDR3 region is CASSVDVVMDSPLHF. The CDR3 DNA reads as TGTGCCAGCAGCGTAGATGTTGTTATGGATTCACCCCTCCACTTT.

The rearrangement joins TRBV10-3 to TRBJ1-6, with D possibly being TRBD1 (6 bases). The CDR3 covers 15 residues. The germline CDR1 and CDR2 sequences are ENHRY and SYGVKD. Trimming stripped 9 bases from V and 10 bases from J, with 22 bases between. The CDR3 coding sequence is TGTGCCATTTCGACTACAGGGATAGAAGGGTCACCCCTCCACTTT. Protein product: CAISTTGIEGSPLHF.

The gene calls are TRBV7-9 and TRBJ2-3, with unresolved D. Trimming left V 5 bases short and J 2 bases short, with 11 bases between. The germline V gene has CDR1 SEHNR and CDR2 FQNEAQ (reference sequence). This CDR3 comprises 14 residues. The CDR3 spells CASSAFTATDTQYF. The CDR3 DNA sequence: TGTGCCAGCAGCGCCTTTACAGCCACAGATACGCAGTATTTT.

This clone was detected a few times. This chain uses TRBV6-5 with TRBJ1-1, with unresolved D. CDR1 is MNHEY, CDR2 SVGAGI, per germline. V was shortened by 0 bases and J by 4 bases, with 9 bases between the two germline ends. CDR3 length: 14 amino acids. The CDR3 sequence is CASSYSLQFTEAFF. The CDR3 DNA follows: TGTGCCAGCAGTTACTCGCTGCAGTTCACTGAAGCTTTCTTT.

A single count supports this clone. V gene TRBV5-6 combines with J gene TRBJ2-6; possible D gene TRBD1, 6 bases. The CDR3 length is 17 residues. In germline, CDR1 is SGHDT, CDR2 YYEEEE. V was trimmed by 4 bases and J by 0 bases, leaving 14 bases between them. This CDR3 is CASSRLDSSSGANVLTF. Here the CDR3 DNA reads TGTGCCAGCAGCCGACTGGACAGTTCCTCTGGGGCCAACGTCCTGACTTTC.

This clone is a singleton in its sample. The chain has TRBV28 and TRBJ1-1; possibly TRBD1 for D (6 bases). This CDR3 is 14 amino acids long. Trimming removed 5 bases at V and 4 bases at J, with 14 bases between. Looked up from germline, CDR1 is MDHEN and CDR2 is SYDVKM. The CDR3 region has the DNA TGTGCCAGCAGTCTCATTGGACAGAGCACTGAAGCTTTCTTT. Translation: CASSLIGQSTEAFF. Full variable domain (outside the CDR3, taken from reference TRBV28 and TRBJ1-1): DVKVTQSSRYLVKRTGEKVFLECVQDMDHENMFWYRQDPGLGLRLIYFSYDVKMKEKGDIPEGYSVSREKKERFSLILESASTNQTSMYLCASSLIGQSTEAFFGQGTRLTVV.

This rearrangement joins TRBV5-6 to TRBJ1-6, with D perhaps TRBD1 (5 bases). V was pared by 1 base and J by 7 bases, with 15 bases between. CDR1 is SGHDT, CDR2 YYEEEE, per germline. This CDR3 contains 16 residues. The DNA for the CDR3 is TGTGCCAGCAGCTTGACGGGGGGGAGCAGGAATTCACCCCTCCACTTT. As protein: CASSLTGGSRNSPLHF.

The V and J genes are TRBV30 and TRBJ2-7, with D perhaps assigned TRBD1 or TRBD2 (5 bases each). Deletions cut 4 bases from V and 4 bases from J, with 11 bases between. This CDR3 is built from 12 residues. Per germline, CDR1 GTSNPN and CDR2 SVGIG (reference sequence). CDR3 residues: CAWKTGGYEQYF. CDR3 DNA: TGTGCCTGGAAAACAGGCGGGTACGAGCAGTACTTC.